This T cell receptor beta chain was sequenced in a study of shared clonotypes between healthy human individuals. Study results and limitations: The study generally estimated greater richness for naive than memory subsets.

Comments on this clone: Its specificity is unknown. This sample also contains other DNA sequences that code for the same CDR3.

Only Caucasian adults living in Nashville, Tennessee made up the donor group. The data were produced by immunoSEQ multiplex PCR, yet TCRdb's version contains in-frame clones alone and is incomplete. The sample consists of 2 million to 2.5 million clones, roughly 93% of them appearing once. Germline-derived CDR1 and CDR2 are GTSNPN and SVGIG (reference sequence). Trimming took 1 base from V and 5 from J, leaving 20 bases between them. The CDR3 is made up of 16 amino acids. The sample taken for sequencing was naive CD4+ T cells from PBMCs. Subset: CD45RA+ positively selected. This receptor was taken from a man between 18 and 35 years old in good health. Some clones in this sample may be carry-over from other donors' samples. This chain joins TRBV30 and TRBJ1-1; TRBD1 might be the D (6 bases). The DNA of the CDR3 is TGTGCCTGGAGTGCTCCGGGGGGCCTAGGAGGGACTGAAGCTTTCTTT. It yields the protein CAWSAPGGLGGTEAFF.